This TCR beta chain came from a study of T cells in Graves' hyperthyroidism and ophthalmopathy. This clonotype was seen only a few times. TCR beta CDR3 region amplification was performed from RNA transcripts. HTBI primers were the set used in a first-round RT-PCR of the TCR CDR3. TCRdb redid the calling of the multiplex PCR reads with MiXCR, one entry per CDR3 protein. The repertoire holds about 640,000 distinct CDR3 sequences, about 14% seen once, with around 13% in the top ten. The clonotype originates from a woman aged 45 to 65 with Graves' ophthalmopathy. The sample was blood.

CDR3 in DNA: TGTGCCAGCAGTGATTACGGAGTCCAAGAGACCCAGTACTTC. This codes for CASSDYGVQETQYF. The chain links TRBV25-1 to TRBJ2-5; D uncertain. Germline CDR1 reads MGHDK; CDR2 reads SYGVNS. Trimming cost V 3 bases and J 1 base, with 9 bases left between them. This CDR3 comprises 14 residues.